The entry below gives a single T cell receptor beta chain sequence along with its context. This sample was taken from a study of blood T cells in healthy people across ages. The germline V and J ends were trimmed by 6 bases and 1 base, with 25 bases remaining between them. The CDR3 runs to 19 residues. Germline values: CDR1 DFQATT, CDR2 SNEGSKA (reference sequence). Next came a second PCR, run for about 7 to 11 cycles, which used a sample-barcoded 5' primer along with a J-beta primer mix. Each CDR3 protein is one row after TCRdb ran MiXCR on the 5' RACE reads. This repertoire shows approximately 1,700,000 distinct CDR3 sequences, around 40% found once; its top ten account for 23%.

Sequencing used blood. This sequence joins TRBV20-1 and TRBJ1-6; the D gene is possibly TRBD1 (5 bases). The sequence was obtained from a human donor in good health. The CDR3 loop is CSAAGTRQAVGSYNSPLHF. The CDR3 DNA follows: TGCAGTGCCGCGGGGACCAGGCAGGCGGTGGGGTCCTATAATTCACCCCTCCACTTT.